A selection of T cell receptor beta chains follows, all from one sample in a study of cytomegalovirus exposure and HLA in healthy donors. Using immunoSEQ multiplex PCR, the repertoire was profiled, and TCRdb retains in-frame clones only, with some absent. In the table there are approximately 180,000 clones, about 90% of which are singletons. Sequenced material: PBMCs. The source of these receptors is a girl under three years old in good health and CMV-seronegative. Both conserved end residues are part of each CDR3. The order of the fields is clone size, V gene, J gene, D gene, CDR3 DNA, CDR3 protein. A D gene is named only where the DNA matches it firmly. The listing skips clone size in some rows; elsewhere it reads once, few, many or a size class.

abundance: .
v_gene: TRBV19
j_gene: TRBJ1-5
d_gene: .
CDR3nt: TGTGCCAGTAGTATAGGGGGAGGGATGCCCCAGCCCCAGCATTTT
CDR3aa: CASSIGGGMPQPQHF

abundance: .
v_gene: TRBV5-1
j_gene: TRBJ2-1
d_gene: TRBD2
CDR3nt: TGCGCCAGCAGCGTGCTAGCGGACTACAATGAGCAGTTCTTC
CDR3aa: CASSVLADYNEQFF

abundance: .
v_gene: TRBV9
j_gene: TRBJ1-2
d_gene: TRBD1
CDR3nt: TGTGCCAGCAGCGGGGGACAGATCCCCAACTATGGCTACACCTTC
CDR3aa: CASSGGQIPNYGYTF

abundance: .
v_gene: TRBV7-8
j_gene: TRBJ2-7
d_gene: .
CDR3nt: TGTGCCAGCAGCCGAAGAGGGGGTTCCTACGAGCAGTACTTC
CDR3aa: CASSRRGGSYEQYF

abundance: .
v_gene: TRBV4-1
j_gene: TRBJ2-1
d_gene: .
CDR3nt: TGCGCCAGCAGCTCTCCCCCGGGTTTCTCCTACAATGAGCAGTTCTTC
CDR3aa: CASSSPPGFSYNEQFF

abundance: .
v_gene: TRBV2
j_gene: TRBJ2-2
d_gene: .
CDR3nt: TGTGCCAGCAGAACTGGACAGAACACCGGGGAGCTGTTTTTT
CDR3aa: CASRTGQNTGELFF

abundance: .
v_gene: TRBV5-1
j_gene: TRBJ1-6
d_gene: .
CDR3nt: TGCGCCAGCAGCTTCTTTAGTTCGAGCTCCTATAATTCACCCCTCCACTTT
CDR3aa: CASSFFSSSSYNSPLHF

abundance: .
v_gene: TRBV9
j_gene: TRBJ2-6
d_gene: .
CDR3nt: TGTGCCAGCAGCGTAGATTTTATATGGTGGGGCGGCGGCCAATCTGGGGCCAACGTCCTGACTTTC
CDR3aa: CASSVDFIWWGGGQSGANVLTF

abundance: .
v_gene: TRBV5-1
j_gene: TRBJ2-1
d_gene: TRBD2
CDR3nt: TGCGCCAGCAGCATCGGGACTAGCGGGATCTACTCCTACAATGAGCAGTTCTTC
CDR3aa: CASSIGTSGIYSYNEQFF

abundance: .
v_gene: TRBV19
j_gene: TRBJ2-7
d_gene: TRBD1
CDR3nt: TGTGCCAGTAGTATTTCGGGACAGGGCCTCTACGAGCAGTACTTC
CDR3aa: CASSISGQGLYEQYF

abundance: once
v_gene: TRBV14
j_gene: TRBJ2-7
d_gene: .
CDR3nt: TGTGCCAGCAGCCAAGGGAGAAGGGGGGAGCAGTACTTC
CDR3aa: CASSQGRRGEQYF

abundance: .
v_gene: TRBV6-1
j_gene: TRBJ1-5
d_gene: .
CDR3nt: TGTGCCAGCAGTGAATTGGCACATAGCAATCAGCCCCAGCATTTT
CDR3aa: CASSELAHSNQPQHF

abundance: .
v_gene: TRBV29-1
j_gene: TRBJ1-3
d_gene: TRBD1
CDR3nt: TGCAGCGTTGAAGATTCGACAGGGGGTGGAAACACCATATATTTT
CDR3aa: CSVEDSTGGGNTIYF

abundance: .
v_gene: TRBV5-1
j_gene: TRBJ2-1
d_gene: TRBD2
CDR3nt: TGCGCCAGCAGCTTGGTACTAGCGGGAGAATACAATGAGCAGTTCTTC
CDR3aa: CASSLVLAGEYNEQFF

abundance: .
v_gene: TRBV28
j_gene: TRBJ1-5
d_gene: .
CDR3nt: TGTGCCAGCAGTTCGGGACAACACAATCAGCCCCAGCATTTT
CDR3aa: CASSSGQHNQPQHF

abundance: .
v_gene: TRBV13
j_gene: TRBJ2-1
d_gene: TRBD1
CDR3nt: TGTGCCAGCAGCTCTCCAAGACAGGGCTACAATGAGCAGTTCTTC
CDR3aa: CASSSPRQGYNEQFF

abundance: .
v_gene: TRBV27
j_gene: TRBJ2-7
d_gene: .
CDR3nt: TGTGCCAGCAGCCCCCACAGGGAGAACTACGAGCAGTACTTC
CDR3aa: CASSPHRENYEQYF

abundance: .
v_gene: TRBV7-2
j_gene: TRBJ1-3
d_gene: .
CDR3nt: TGTGCCAGCAGCGTCCGGGGTGAGGGAAACACCATATATTTT
CDR3aa: CASSVRGEGNTIYF

abundance: .
v_gene: TRBV5-6
j_gene: TRBJ2-7
d_gene: TRBD1
CDR3nt: TGTGCCAGCAGCTCCGGGACAGGGAAATCCTACGAGCAGTACTTC
CDR3aa: CASSSGTGKSYEQYF

abundance: .
v_gene: TRBV5-1
j_gene: TRBJ2-2
d_gene: TRBD1
CDR3nt: TGCGCCAGCAGCTTGGGGGCAGGGGGCCGGATCGGGGAGCTGTTTTTT
CDR3aa: CASSLGAGGRIGELFF

abundance: .
v_gene: TRBV2
j_gene: TRBJ1-2
d_gene: .
CDR3nt: TGTGCCAGCAGTGCACAAACAGGGTTGAAGGGCTACACCTTC
CDR3aa: CASSAQTGLKGYTF

abundance: .
v_gene: TRBV7-8
j_gene: TRBJ2-7
d_gene: .
CDR3nt: TGTGCCAGCAGCTTAGTTGGCGGGATCTACGAGCAGTACTTC
CDR3aa: CASSLVGGIYEQYF

abundance: .
v_gene: TRBV21-1
j_gene: TRBJ2-5
d_gene: .
CDR3nt: TGTGCCAGCAGCAACCCGGGACAGCGAGAGACCCAGTACTTC
CDR3aa: CASSNPGQRETQYF

abundance: .
v_gene: TRBV11-2
j_gene: TRBJ2-5
d_gene: .
CDR3nt: TGTGCCAGCAGCGAATCAGGGGAGAACCAGTACTTC
CDR3aa: CASSESGENQYF

abundance: once
v_gene: TRBV30
j_gene: TRBJ1-2
d_gene: TRBD1
CDR3nt: TGTGCCTGGAGTGATGGGACAGCCCAATATGGCTACACCTTC
CDR3aa: CAWSDGTAQYGYTF

abundance: .
v_gene: TRBV2
j_gene: TRBJ2-7
d_gene: .
CDR3nt: TGTGCCAGCAGAAATAGCTGGGAGCAGTACTTC
CDR3aa: CASRNSWEQYF

abundance: .
v_gene: TRBV25-1
j_gene: TRBJ2-3
d_gene: .
CDR3nt: TGTGCCAGCAGCCTCGGGACTGGTAGCACAGATACGCAGTATTTT
CDR3aa: CASSLGTGSTDTQYF

abundance: .
v_gene: TRBV5-4
j_gene: TRBJ2-3
d_gene: .
CDR3nt: TGTGCCAGCAGCCACAGGGTTGGTACGCAGTATTTT
CDR3aa: CASSHRVGTQYF

abundance: .
v_gene: TRBV6-1
j_gene: TRBJ1-2
d_gene: TRBD1
CDR3nt: TGTGCCAGCAGTGAAAGTGGGACAGGGGCTTATGGCTACACCTTC
CDR3aa: CASSESGTGAYGYTF

abundance: once
v_gene: TRBV4-1
j_gene: TRBJ2-5
d_gene: TRBD2
CDR3nt: TGCGCCAGCAGCCAACATGGGACTAGCGGGAAGACTCCTCAAGAGACCCAGTACTTC
CDR3aa: CASSQHGTSGKTPQETQYF

abundance: .
v_gene: TRBV7-9
j_gene: TRBJ1-1
d_gene: .
CDR3nt: TGTGCCAGCATTTGGGACTCCGAAGCTTTCTTT
CDR3aa: CASIWDSEAFF

abundance: once
v_gene: TRBV30
j_gene: TRBJ2-3
d_gene: TRBD2
CDR3nt: TGTGCCTGGAGTGTACGGGGTAGCGGGGCCACAGATACGCAGTATTTT
CDR3aa: CAWSVRGSGATDTQYF

abundance: .
v_gene: TRBV7-7
j_gene: TRBJ2-2
d_gene: .
CDR3nt: TGTGCCAGCAGCTTAGTCGGCACTAGCTTGGGCACCGGGGAGCTGTTTTTT
CDR3aa: CASSLVGTSLGTGELFF

abundance: .
v_gene: TRBV7-9
j_gene: TRBJ1-4
d_gene: .
CDR3nt: TGTGCCAGCAGCTTATTGACCCTCGGGACTAATGAAAAACTGTTTTTT
CDR3aa: CASSLLTLGTNEKLFF

abundance: .
v_gene: TRBV18
j_gene: TRBJ2-1
d_gene: .
CDR3nt: TGTGCCAGCTCACCCTCTCCCGGCAATGAGCAGTTCTTC
CDR3aa: CASSPSPGNEQFF

abundance: .
v_gene: TRBV4-2
j_gene: TRBJ2-1
d_gene: .
CDR3nt: TGTGCCAGCAGCCTCATTAGCGGAACCTACAATGAGCAGTTCTTC
CDR3aa: CASSLISGTYNEQFF

abundance: .
v_gene: TRBV27
j_gene: TRBJ2-3
d_gene: TRBD2
CDR3nt: TGTGCCAGCAGTACCCGACTAGCCCACTACGGGGCAGATACGCAGTATTTT
CDR3aa: CASSTRLAHYGADTQYF

abundance: once
v_gene: TRBV6-4
j_gene: TRBJ2-1
d_gene: TRBD1
CDR3nt: TGTGCCAGCAGTGACGGACAGGGGGCCTACAATGAGCAGTTCTTC
CDR3aa: CASSDGQGAYNEQFF

abundance: .
v_gene: TRBV19
j_gene: TRBJ1-1
d_gene: .
CDR3nt: TGTGCCAGTAGTAGAACAGGGAACACTGAAGCTTTCTTT
CDR3aa: CASSRTGNTEAFF

abundance: .
v_gene: TRBV5-1
j_gene: TRBJ2-7
d_gene: TRBD2
CDR3nt: TGCGCCAGCGCTCTAGCGGGGCTCGCCTACGAGCAGTACTTC
CDR3aa: CASALAGLAYEQYF

abundance: .
v_gene: TRBV7-2
j_gene: TRBJ1-5
d_gene: .
CDR3nt: TGTGCCAGCAGTAAAGGACAGAGTATAAATCAGCCCCAGCATTTT
CDR3aa: CASSKGQSINQPQHF

abundance: .
v_gene: TRBV4-1
j_gene: TRBJ1-2
d_gene: TRBD1
CDR3nt: TGCGCCAGCAGCCAAGAAGGGACAGACTCATATGGCTACACCTTC
CDR3aa: CASSQEGTDSYGYTF

abundance: .
v_gene: TRBV10-1
j_gene: TRBJ2-5
d_gene: TRBD2
CDR3nt: TGCGCCAGCAGTGAGACTTCTAGCGGTCAAGAGACCCAGTACTTC
CDR3aa: CASSETSSGQETQYF

abundance: once
v_gene: TRBV2
j_gene: TRBJ2-1
d_gene: TRBD2
CDR3nt: TGTGCCAGCATCCCTCGTCCCGGGAGGGCCAGTCGTGTTTCGCATGAGCAGTTCTTC
CDR3aa: CASIPRPGRASRVSHEQFF

abundance: .
v_gene: TRBV7-9
j_gene: TRBJ1-2
d_gene: .
CDR3nt: TGTGCCAGCAGCCCAATAATCGGGAGCCCTCGCTATGGCTACACCTTC
CDR3aa: CASSPIIGSPRYGYTF

abundance: .
v_gene: TRBV5-6
j_gene: TRBJ2-3
d_gene: .
CDR3nt: TGTGCCAGCAGCTTTAGCGGCCCCACAGATACGCAGTATTTT
CDR3aa: CASSFSGPTDTQYF

abundance: .
v_gene: TRBV7-2
j_gene: TRBJ2-7
d_gene: TRBD1
CDR3nt: TGTGCCAGCAGCTTAGTAGGGACAGGGGGGCTTCCATACGAGCAGTACTTC
CDR3aa: CASSLVGTGGLPYEQYF

abundance: .
v_gene: TRBV19
j_gene: TRBJ1-2
d_gene: .
CDR3nt: TGTGCCAGTAGTATAGGCCTTCAGGGGATCTATGGCTACACCTTC
CDR3aa: CASSIGLQGIYGYTF

abundance: .
v_gene: TRBV19
j_gene: TRBJ1-4
d_gene: .
CDR3nt: TGTGCCAGTAGTGAACGGACAGCACAAACTGAAAAACTGTTTTTT
CDR3aa: CASSERTAQTEKLFF

abundance: .
v_gene: TRBV6-7
j_gene: TRBJ2-7
d_gene: TRBD1
CDR3nt: TGTGCCAGCCCCGGACAGGGACTCTCCTACGAGCAGTACTTC
CDR3aa: CASPGQGLSYEQYF

abundance: .
v_gene: TRBV4-1
j_gene: TRBJ1-1
d_gene: TRBD1
CDR3nt: TGCGCCAGCAGCCATGCAAAAACAGGGGGCTACACTGAAGCTTTCTTT
CDR3aa: CASSHAKTGGYTEAFF

abundance: .
v_gene: TRBV6-6
j_gene: TRBJ2-1
d_gene: TRBD2
CDR3nt: TGTGCCAGCAGAGGACTAGCGGGAAACAATGAGCAGTTCTTC
CDR3aa: CASRGLAGNNEQFF

abundance: .
v_gene: TRBV15
j_gene: TRBJ2-1
d_gene: .
CDR3nt: TGTGCCACCAGCAGCCGCACTGCCTCCTACAATGAGCAGTTCTTC
CDR3aa: CATSSRTASYNEQFF

abundance: .
v_gene: TRBV7-2
j_gene: TRBJ1-6
d_gene: .
CDR3nt: TGTGCCAGCAGCATCGAGAGCTCCTATAATTCACCCCTCCACTTT
CDR3aa: CASSIESSYNSPLHF

abundance: .
v_gene: TRBV6-6
j_gene: TRBJ2-5
d_gene: .
CDR3nt: TGTGCCAGCAGTCCACTTGGACAGCGTGAGACCCAGTACTTC
CDR3aa: CASSPLGQRETQYF

abundance: .
v_gene: TRBV28
j_gene: TRBJ2-7
d_gene: TRBD2
CDR3nt: TGTGCCAGCAGCCCGAGGGGCGGGGGATACGAGCAGTACTTC
CDR3aa: CASSPRGGGYEQYF

abundance: few
v_gene: TRBV5-1
j_gene: TRBJ2-2
d_gene: TRBD2
CDR3nt: TGCGCCAGCAGCTTGATGTTACTAGCGGGAATCACCGGGGAGCTGTTTTTT
CDR3aa: CASSLMLLAGITGELFF

abundance: .
v_gene: TRBV2
j_gene: TRBJ2-5
d_gene: TRBD2
CDR3nt: TGTGCCAGCAGTTGGGCGGGGGTCCGAGAGACCCAGTACTTC
CDR3aa: CASSWAGVRETQYF

abundance: .
v_gene: TRBV9
j_gene: TRBJ1-1
d_gene: .
CDR3nt: TGTGCCAGCAGCGTAGAGTCCGGGGCTGAAGCTTTCTTT
CDR3aa: CASSVESGAEAFF